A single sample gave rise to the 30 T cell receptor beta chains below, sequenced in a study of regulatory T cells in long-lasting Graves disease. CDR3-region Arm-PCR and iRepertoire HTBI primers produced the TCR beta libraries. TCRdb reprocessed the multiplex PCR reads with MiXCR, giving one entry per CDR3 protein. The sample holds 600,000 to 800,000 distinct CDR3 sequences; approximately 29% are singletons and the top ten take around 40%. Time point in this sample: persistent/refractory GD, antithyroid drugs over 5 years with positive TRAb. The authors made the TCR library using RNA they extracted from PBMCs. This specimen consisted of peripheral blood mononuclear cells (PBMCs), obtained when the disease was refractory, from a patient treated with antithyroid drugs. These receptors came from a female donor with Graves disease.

CDR3 nucleotide sequence: TGCAGTGCTAGACGCCGGGACAGGGGGCAATCGCACTATGGCTACACCTTC. Encoded protein: CSARRRDRGQSHYGYTF. V gene TRBV20-1 combines with J gene TRBJ1-2; 12 nucleotides line up with TRBD1. V trimming: 2 bases; J trimming: 3 bases; junction bases outside the gene matches: 10. CDR1 is DFQATT, CDR2 SNEGSKA, per germline (reference sequence). The CDR3 spans 17 residues.

Written as DNA, the CDR3 is TGTGCCTGGAGTGGGGTGGCCCCTGAAGCTTTCTTT. It is translated as CAWSGVAPEAFF. The chain joins TRBV30 to TRBJ1-1; unclear D gene. The CDR3 extends over 12 amino acids. The germline V and J ends were trimmed by 1 base and 6 bases, with 9 bases remaining between them. Per the germline V gene, CDR1 is GTSNPN and CDR2 is SVGIG (reference sequence).

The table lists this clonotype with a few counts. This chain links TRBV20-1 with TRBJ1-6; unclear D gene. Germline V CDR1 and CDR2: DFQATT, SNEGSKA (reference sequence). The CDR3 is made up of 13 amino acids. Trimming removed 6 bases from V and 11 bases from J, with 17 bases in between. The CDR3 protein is CSARGSSVTPLHF. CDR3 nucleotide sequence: TGCAGTGCCCGAGGGAGTTCAGTCACACCCCTCCACTTT.

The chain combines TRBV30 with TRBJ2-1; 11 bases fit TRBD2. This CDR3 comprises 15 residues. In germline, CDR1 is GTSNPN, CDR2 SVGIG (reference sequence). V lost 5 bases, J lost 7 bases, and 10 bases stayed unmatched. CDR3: CAWGGLAGGGNEQFF. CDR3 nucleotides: TGTGCCTGGGGGGGCCTAGCGGGAGGTGGGAATGAGCAGTTCTTC.

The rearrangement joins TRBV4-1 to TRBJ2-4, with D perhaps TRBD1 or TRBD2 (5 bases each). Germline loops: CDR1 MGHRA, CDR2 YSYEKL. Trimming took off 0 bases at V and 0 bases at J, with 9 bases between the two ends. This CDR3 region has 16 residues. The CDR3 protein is CASSQEFGTAKNIQYF. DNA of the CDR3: TGCGCCAGCAGCCAAGAATTCGGGACAGCCAAAAACATTCAGTACTTC.

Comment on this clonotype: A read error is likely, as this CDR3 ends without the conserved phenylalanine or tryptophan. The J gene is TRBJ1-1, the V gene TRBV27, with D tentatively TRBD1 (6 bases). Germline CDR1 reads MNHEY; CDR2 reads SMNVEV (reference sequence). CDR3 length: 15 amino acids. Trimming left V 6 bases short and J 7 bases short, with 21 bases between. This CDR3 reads CASRTAQGNGNEAFS. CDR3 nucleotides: TGTGCCAGCAGGACCGCACAGGGCAATGGAAATGAAGCTTTCTCT.

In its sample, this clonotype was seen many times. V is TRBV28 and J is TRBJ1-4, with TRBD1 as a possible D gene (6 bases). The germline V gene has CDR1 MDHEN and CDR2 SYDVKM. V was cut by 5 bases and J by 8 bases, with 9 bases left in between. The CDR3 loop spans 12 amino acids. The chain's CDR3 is CASSTTGEKLFF. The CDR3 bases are TGTGCCAGCAGTACAACAGGGGAAAAACTGTTTTTT. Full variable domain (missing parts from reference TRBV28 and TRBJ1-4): DVKVTQSSRYLVKRTGEKVFLECVQDMDHENMFWYRQDPGLGLRLIYFSYDVKMKEKGDIPEGYSVSREKKERFSLILESASTNQTSMYLCASSTTGEKLFFGSGTQLSVL.

The CDR3 DNA sequence: TGTGCCAGCAGCGGAGGGAGGGGGACAGGGGTTCATGGCACTGAAGCTTTCTTT. Protein sequence: CASSGGRGTGVHGTEAFF. The chain recombines TRBV5-6 with TRBJ1-1; the match to TRBD1 covers 10 bases. Germline trimming cut 4 bases from V and 4 bases from J; bases unmatched to any gene: 16. The CDR3 spans 18 residues. Germline V CDR1 and CDR2: SGHDT, YYEEEE. The whole variable domain, remainder taken from reference TRBV5-6 and TRBJ1-1, is DAGVTQSPTHLIKTRGQQVTLRCSPKSGHDTVSWYQQALGQGPQFIFQYYEEEERQRGNFPDRFSGHQFPNYSSELNVNALLLGDSALYLCASSGGRGTGVHGTEAFFGQGTRLTVV.

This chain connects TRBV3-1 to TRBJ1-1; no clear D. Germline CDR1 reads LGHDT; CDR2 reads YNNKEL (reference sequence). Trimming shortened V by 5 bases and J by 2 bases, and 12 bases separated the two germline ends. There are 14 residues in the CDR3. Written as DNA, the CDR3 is TGTGCCAGCAGCTTGTCGGTTGCTAACACTGAAGCTTTCTTT. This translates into CASSLSVANTEAFF.

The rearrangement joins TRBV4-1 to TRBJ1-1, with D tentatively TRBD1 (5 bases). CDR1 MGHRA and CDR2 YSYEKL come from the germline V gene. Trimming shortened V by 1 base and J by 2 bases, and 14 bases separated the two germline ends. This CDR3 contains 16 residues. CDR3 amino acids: CASSQAPDILNTEAFF. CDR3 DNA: TGCGCCAGCAGCCAAGCACCGGACATTTTAAACACTGAAGCTTTCTTT.

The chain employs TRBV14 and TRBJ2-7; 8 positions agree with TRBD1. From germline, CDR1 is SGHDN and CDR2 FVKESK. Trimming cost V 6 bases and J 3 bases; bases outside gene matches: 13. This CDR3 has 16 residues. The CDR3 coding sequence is TGTGCCAGCAGACTCATAACCGGGACAGGCCTCTACGAGCAGTACTTC. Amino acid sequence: CASRLITGTGLYEQYF.

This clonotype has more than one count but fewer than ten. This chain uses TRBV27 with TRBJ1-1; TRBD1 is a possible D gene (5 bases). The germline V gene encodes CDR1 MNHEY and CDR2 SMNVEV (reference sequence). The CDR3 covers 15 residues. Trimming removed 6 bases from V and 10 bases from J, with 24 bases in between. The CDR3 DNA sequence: TGTGCCAGCAGACAAACCACGTTCGGGAGGGGTTCAGCTTTCTTT. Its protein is CASRQTTFGRGSAFF.

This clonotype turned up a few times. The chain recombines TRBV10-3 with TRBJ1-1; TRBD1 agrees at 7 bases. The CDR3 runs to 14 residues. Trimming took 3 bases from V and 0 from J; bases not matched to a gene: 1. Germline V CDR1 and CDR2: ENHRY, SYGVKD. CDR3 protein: CAISEGGLNTEAFF. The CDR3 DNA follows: TGTGCCATCAGTGAAGGGGGCCTGAACACTGAAGCTTTCTTT.

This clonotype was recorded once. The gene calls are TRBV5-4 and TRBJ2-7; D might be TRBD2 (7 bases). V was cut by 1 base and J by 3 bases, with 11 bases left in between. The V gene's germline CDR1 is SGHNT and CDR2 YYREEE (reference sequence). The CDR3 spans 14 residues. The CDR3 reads CASSLRGAGYEQYF. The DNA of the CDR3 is TGTGCCAGCAGCTTGCGGGGGGCGGGCTACGAGCAGTACTTC.

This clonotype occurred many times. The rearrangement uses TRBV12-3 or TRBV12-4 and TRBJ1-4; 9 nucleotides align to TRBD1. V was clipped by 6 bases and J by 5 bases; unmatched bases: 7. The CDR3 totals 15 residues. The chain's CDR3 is CASSQGQGGNEKLFF. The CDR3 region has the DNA TGTGCCAGCAGCCAGGGACAGGGAGGGAATGAAAAACTGTTTTTT.

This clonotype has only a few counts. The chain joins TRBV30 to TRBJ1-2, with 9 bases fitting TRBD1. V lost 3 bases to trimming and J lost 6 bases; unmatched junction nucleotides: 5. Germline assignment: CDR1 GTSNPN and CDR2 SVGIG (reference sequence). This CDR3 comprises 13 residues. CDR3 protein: CAWSLRQGDGYTF. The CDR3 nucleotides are TGTGCCTGGAGCCTCCGACAGGGGGATGGCTACACCTTC.

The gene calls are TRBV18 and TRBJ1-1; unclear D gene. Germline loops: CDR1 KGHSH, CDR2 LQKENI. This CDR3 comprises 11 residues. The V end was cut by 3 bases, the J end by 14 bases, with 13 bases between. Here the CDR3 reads CASSPAGTPFF. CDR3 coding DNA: TGTGCCAGCTCACCTGCGGGAACGCCCTTCTTT.

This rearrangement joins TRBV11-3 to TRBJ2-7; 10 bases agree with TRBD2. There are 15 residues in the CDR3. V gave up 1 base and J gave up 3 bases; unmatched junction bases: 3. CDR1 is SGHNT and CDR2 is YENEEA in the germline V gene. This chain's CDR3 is CASSLGSGRDYEQYF. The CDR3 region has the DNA TGTGCCAGCAGCTTAGGGAGCGGGAGGGACTACGAGCAGTACTTC.

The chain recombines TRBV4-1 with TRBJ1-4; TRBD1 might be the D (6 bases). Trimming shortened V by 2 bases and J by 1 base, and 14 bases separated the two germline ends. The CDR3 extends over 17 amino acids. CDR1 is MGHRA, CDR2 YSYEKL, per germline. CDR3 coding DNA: TGCGCCAGCAGCCAATCCGGACAGTATTTAACTAATGAAAAACTGTTTTTT. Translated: CASSQSGQYLTNEKLFF.

DNA of the CDR3: TGTGCCTGGAGTGTAGGCCAGTGGACTGAAGCTTTCTTT. The encoded protein is CAWSVGQWTEAFF. The J gene is TRBJ1-1, the V gene TRBV30; D not certain. From germline, CDR1 is GTSNPN and CDR2 SVGIG (reference sequence). There are 13 residues in the CDR3. The V end was cut by 0 bases, the J end by 5 bases, with 10 bases between.

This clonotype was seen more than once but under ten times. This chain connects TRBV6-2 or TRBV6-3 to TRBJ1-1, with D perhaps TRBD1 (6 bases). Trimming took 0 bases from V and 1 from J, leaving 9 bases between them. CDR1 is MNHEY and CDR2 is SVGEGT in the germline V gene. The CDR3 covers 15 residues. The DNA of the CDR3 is TGTGCCAGCAGTTACTCTGAACAGGGGAACACTGAAGCTTTCTTT. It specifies CASSYSEQGNTEAFF.

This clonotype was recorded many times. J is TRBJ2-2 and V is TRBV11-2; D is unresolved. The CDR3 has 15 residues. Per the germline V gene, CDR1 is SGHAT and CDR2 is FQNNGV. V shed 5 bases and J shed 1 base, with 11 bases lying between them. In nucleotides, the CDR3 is TGTGCCAGCAGCCGCGAAAGAGAGAACACCGGGGAGCTGTTTTTT. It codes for CASSRERENTGELFF.

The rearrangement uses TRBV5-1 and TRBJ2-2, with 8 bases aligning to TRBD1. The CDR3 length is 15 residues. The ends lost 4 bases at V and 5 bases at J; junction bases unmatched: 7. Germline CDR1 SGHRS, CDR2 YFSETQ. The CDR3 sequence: CASSNGQGRTGELFF. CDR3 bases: TGCGCCAGCAGCAACGGACAGGGCAGGACCGGGGAGCTGTTTTTT.

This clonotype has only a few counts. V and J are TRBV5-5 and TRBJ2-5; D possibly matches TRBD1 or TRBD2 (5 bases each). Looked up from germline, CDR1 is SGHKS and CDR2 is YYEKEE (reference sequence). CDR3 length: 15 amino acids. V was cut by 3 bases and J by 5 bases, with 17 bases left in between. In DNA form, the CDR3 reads TGTGCCAGCAGCTGGGGCCAGGGAGTTTTCGAGACCCAGTACTTC. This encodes CASSWGQGVFETQYF.

The chain's CDR3 is CASSMRTGGEGIQYF. As DNA, the CDR3 is TGTGCCAGCAGCATGAGGACAGGGGGCGAGGGCATTCAGTACTTC. This chain connects TRBV5-4 to TRBJ2-4; 11 bases are a match to TRBD1. V shed 4 bases, J shed 9 bases, and the junction held 9 bases outside the gene matches. CDR3 length equals 15 residues. CDR1 is SGHNT and CDR2 is YYREEE in the germline V gene (reference sequence).

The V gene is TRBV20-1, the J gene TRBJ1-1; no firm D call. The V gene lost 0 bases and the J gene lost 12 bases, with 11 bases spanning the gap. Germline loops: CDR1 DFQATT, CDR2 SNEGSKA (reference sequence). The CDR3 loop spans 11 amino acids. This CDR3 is CSARDPAQTFF. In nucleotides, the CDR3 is TGCAGTGCTAGAGATCCGGCGCAAACTTTCTTT.

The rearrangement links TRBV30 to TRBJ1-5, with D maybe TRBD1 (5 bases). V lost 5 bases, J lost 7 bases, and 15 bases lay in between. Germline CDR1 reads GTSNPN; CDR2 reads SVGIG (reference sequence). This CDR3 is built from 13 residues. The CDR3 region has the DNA TGTGCCTGGGCGACGGGACGCGAGCAGCCCCAGCATTTT. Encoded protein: CAWATGREQPQHF.

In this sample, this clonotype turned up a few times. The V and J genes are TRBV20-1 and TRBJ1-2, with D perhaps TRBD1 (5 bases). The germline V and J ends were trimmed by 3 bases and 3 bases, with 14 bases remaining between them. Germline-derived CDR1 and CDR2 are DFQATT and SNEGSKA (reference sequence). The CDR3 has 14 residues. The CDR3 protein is CSARPLRGDYGYTF. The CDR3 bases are TGCAGTGCTAGGCCCCTGCGGGGGGACTATGGCTACACCTTC.

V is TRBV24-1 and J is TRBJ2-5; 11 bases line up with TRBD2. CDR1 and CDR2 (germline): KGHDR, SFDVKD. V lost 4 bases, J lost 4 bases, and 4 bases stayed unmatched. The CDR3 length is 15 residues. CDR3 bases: TGTGCCACCAGTGACCCTGGGACTAGCGGAGAGACCCAGTACTTC. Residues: CATSDPGTSGETQYF.

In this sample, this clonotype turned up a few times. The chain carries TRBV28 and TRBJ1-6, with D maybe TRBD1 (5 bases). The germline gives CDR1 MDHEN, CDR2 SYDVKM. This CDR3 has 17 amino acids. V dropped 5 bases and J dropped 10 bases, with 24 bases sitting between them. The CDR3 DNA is TGTGCCAGCAGTCTAAGCAGGGAGGGGACGTTGGTCTCACCCCTCCACTTT. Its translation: CASSLSREGTLVSPLHF.